One T cell receptor beta chain is described in this entry. Its antigen specificity is not known. Nothing much larger sits one base from this clone, and base qualities are not available. This entry comes from a study of blood T cell repertoires in COVID-19 (dated by TCRdb to the early 2020s). Describing the broader study: Collaborator samples came from the United States, Italy and Spain and covered acute and convalescent phases of COVID-19. The prospective study material was composed of cDNA or gDNA derived from T cells, B-cell-depleted T cells, or PBMCs. The dataset comprised deeply sampled blood TCRbeta repertoires from subjects exposed to, actively infected with, or recovered from COVID-19. The repertoires were released in a freely available public database intended as a resource for research on the immune response to SARS-CoV-2. The samples were drawn from two sources: the first 160 participants of the ongoing ImmuneRACE study, and 1,000 to 1,500 subjects contributed by 6 global collaborators. The sample metadata nearly always contained a de-identified subject ID, COVID-19 status, age in years and sex. HLA class I and class II types, where available, came from metadata supplied by the sample provider rather than from assay-based typing. The paper as a whole reports these results and caveats: The quantity of clinical and demographic metadata differed by source and by participant and was supplied without curation.

From V the trimming removes 1 base and from J it removes 2 bases, while the gene matches leave 4 bases of the junction unaccounted for. The CDR3 contains 16 residues, cysteine and phenylalanine counted. Only the CDR3 region is kept as DNA, spanning 48 bases read in frame from base 1. CDR1 and CDR2, looked up from the germline V gene, are ENHRY and SYGVKD. The immunoSEQ Assay, a bias-controlled multiplex PCR, was used to amplify TCRbeta CDR3 regions from genomic DNA. In the paper's pipeline: Within the assay, amplification of reference gene primers was used to estimate how many nucleated cells each sample contained. To quantify the absolute abundance of each unique TCRbeta CDR3 rearrangement, sequence reads were collapsed and filtered. For each sample, productive Simpson clonality was calculated by taking the square root of Simpson's diversity index across productive rearrangements. Imported from immuneACCESS, the table was reduced by TCRdb to in-frame sequences with V and J called. These copies leave out some clones; in studies compared against another copy, an unresolved V gene accounts for under half, and the cause of the remainder is not known. From that table come the V and J calls and clone size; the DNA was used to work out D and trimming. This sample comprises a few hundred thousand clones, 89% of them detected only once. The ten most abundant clones make up approximately 1.8% of the sample.

One collaborating source in Seattle enrolled patients while the patients were actively infected and followed the patients over time throughout the course of disease. The collaborating institutions used their own protocols to collect whole blood in K2EDTA tubes. For TCRbeta analysis, collaborator samples were shipped as frozen whole blood, as isolated PBMCs, or as DNA extracted from either sample type. Sequencing was carried out using peripheral blood. The chain is made from TRBV10-3 and TRBJ2-3; 9 nucleotides in the junction match TRBD2. The clonotype originates from a woman in her twenties or thirties with COVID-19, enrolled during active disease. The CDR3 sequence is CAISEYPSGDTDTQYF. The nucleotide sequence is TGTGCCATCAGTGAGTATCCTAGCGGGGACACAGATACGCAGTATTTT.